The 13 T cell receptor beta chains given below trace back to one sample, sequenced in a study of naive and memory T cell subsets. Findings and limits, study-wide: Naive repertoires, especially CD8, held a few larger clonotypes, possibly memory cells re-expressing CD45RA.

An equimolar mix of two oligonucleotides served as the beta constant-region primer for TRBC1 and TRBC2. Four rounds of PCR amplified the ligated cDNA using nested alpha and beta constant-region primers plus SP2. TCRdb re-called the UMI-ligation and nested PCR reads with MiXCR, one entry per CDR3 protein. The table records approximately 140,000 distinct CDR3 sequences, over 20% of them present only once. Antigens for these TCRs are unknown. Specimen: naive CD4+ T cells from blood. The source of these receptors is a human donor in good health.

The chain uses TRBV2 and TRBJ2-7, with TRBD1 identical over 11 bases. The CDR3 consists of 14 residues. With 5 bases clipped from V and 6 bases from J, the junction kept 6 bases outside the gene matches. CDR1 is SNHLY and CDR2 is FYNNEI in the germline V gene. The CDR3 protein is CASSKGQGGAEQYF. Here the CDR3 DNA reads TGTGCCAGCAGTAAGGGACAGGGGGGAGCCGAGCAGTACTTC.

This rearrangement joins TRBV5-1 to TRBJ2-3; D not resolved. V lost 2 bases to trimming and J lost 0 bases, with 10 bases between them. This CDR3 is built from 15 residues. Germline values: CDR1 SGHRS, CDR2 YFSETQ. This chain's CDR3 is CASSLTTSSTDTQYF. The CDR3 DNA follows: TGCGCCAGCAGCTTAACCACATCTAGCACAGATACGCAGTATTTT.

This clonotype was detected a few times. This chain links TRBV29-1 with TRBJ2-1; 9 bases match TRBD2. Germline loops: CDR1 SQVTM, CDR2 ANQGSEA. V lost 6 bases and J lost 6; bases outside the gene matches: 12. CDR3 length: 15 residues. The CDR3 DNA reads TGCAGCGTGCGGGGGGGAACAGTACGTTTCAATGAGCAGTTCTTC. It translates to CSVRGGTVRFNEQFF.

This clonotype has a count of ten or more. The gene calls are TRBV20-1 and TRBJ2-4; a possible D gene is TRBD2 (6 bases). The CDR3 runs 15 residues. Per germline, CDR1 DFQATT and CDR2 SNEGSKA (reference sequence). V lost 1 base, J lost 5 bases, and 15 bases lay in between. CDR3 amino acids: CSARALADYENIQYF. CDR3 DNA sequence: TGCAGTGCTAGAGCCCTCGCGGACTACGAAAACATTCAGTACTTC.

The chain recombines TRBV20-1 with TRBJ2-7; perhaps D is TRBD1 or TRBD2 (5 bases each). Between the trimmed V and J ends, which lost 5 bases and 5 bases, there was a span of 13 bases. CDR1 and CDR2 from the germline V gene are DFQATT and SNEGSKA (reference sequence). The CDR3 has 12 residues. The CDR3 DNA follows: TGCAGTGCTGAGGGACCTCTCGACGAGCAGTACTTC. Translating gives CSAEGPLDEQYF.

CDR3 in amino acids: CASSLALAGRYEQYF. CDR3 bases: TGCGCCAGCAGCTTGGCATTAGCGGGCCGCTACGAGCAGTACTTC. The chain joins TRBV5-1 to TRBJ2-7; 7 positions match TRBD2. V lost 0 bases to trimming and J lost 3 bases; unmatched junction nucleotides: 6. Looked up from germline, CDR1 is SGHRS and CDR2 is YFSETQ. The CDR3 has 15 amino acids.

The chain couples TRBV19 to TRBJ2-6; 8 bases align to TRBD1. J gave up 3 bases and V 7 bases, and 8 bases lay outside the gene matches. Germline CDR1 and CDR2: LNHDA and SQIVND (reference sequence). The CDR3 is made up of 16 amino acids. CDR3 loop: CASTTPGGGGANVLTF. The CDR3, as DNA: TGTGCCAGTACCACTCCAGGGGGCGGTGGGGCCAACGTCCTGACTTTC.

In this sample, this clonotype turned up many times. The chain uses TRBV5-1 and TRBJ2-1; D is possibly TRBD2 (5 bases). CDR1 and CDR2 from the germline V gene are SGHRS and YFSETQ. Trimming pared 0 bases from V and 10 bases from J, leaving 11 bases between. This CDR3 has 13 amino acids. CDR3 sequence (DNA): TGCGCCAGCAGCTTGGCCCTAGCTGAGGAGCAGTTCTTC. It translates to CASSLALAEEQFF.

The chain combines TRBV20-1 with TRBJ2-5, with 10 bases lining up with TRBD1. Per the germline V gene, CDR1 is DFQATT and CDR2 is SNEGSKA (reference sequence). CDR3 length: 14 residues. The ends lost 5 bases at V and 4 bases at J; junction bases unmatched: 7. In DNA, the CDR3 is TGCAGTGCTTTAGACAGGGGGCGTCCAGAGACCCAGTACTTC. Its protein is CSALDRGRPETQYF.

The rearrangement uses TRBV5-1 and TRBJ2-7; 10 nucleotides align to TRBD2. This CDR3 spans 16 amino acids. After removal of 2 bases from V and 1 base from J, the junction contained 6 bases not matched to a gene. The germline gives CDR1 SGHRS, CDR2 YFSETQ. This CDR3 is CASSFELAGASYEQYF. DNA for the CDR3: TGCGCCAGCAGCTTTGAGCTAGCGGGGGCTTCCTACGAGCAGTACTTC.

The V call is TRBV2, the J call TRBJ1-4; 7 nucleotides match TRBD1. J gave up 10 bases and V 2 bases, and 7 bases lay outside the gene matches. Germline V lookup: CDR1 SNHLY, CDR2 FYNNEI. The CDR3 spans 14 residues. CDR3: CASSEMTQGGKLFF. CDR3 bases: TGTGCCAGCAGTGAAATGACTCAGGGGGGAAAACTGTTTTTT. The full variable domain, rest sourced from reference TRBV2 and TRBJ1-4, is EPEVTQTPSHQVTQMGQEVILRCVPISNHLYFYWYRQILGQKVEFLVSFYNNEISEKSEIFDDQFSVERPDGSNFTLKIRSTKLEDSAMYFCASSEMTQGGKLFFGSGTQLSVL.

The CDR3 bases are TGTGCCAGTAGTCTCCCGACTAGCGGGACGACCAATGAGCAGTTCTTC. Amino acids: CASSLPTSGTTNEQFF. This chain connects TRBV19 to TRBJ2-1; TRBD2 agrees at 11 bases. From germline, CDR1 is LNHDA and CDR2 SQIVND (reference sequence). The length of the CDR3 is 16 residues. V shed 5 bases and J 6 bases; nucleotides not matched to a gene: 9.

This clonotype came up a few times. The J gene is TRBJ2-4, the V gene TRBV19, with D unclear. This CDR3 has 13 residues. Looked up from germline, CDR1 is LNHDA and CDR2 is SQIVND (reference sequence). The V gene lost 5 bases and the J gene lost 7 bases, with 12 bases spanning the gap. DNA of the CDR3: TGTGCCAGTAGTCCTGACTGGGCCAACATTCAGTACTTC. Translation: CASSPDWANIQYF.